The 2 T cell receptor beta chains reported below all come from one sample, sequenced in a study of cytomegalovirus exposure and HLA in healthy donors. The PCR had 60 Vbeta and 13 Jbeta primers. Profiled with immunoSEQ multiplex PCR; TCRdb holds only in-frame clones, not every one. The sample gives about 130,000 clones, roughly 71% of which show up once; under 6.5% is in the top ten. What was sequenced was PBMCs. Receptors were obtained from a woman aged 45 to 65 in good health and CMV-seropositive.

V and J are TRBV7-2 and TRBJ1-2; 9 bases agree with TRBD1. The CDR3 runs to 15 residues. From germline, CDR1 is SGHTA and CDR2 FQGNSA. Losses at the gene ends were 5 bases for V and 7 bases for J; bases not matched to a gene: 11. CDR3 sequence: CASSQSGQGFRGYTF. CDR3 bases: TGTGCCAGCAGCCAATCGGGACAGGGCTTTCGTGGCTACACCTTC.

The chain links TRBV19 to TRBJ1-2; D is ambiguous. V was trimmed by 3 bases and J by 4 bases, leaving 15 bases between them. This CDR3 is built from 15 residues. The germline CDR1 and CDR2 sequences are LNHDA and SQIVND (reference sequence). The CDR3 sequence: CASSMGLEGLYGYTF. The CDR3 DNA sequence: TGTGCCAGTAGTATGGGATTGGAGGGCCTCTATGGCTACACCTTC.